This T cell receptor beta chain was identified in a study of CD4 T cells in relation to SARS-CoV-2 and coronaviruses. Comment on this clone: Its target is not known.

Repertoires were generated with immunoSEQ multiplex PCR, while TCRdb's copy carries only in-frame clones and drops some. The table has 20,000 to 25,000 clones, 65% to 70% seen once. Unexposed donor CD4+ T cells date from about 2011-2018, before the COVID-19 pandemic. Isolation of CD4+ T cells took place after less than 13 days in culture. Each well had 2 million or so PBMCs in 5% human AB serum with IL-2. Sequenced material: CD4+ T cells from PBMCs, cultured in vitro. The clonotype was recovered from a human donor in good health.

CDR3 nucleotide sequence: TGTGCCAGCTCACGTACCCTAGCGGGGGGGAGCACAGATACGCAGTATTTT. It yields the protein CASSRTLAGGSTDTQYF. The gene calls are TRBV18 and TRBJ2-3; TRBD2 aligns across 12 bases. Trimming at V came to 4 bases and at J to 0 bases, leaving 5 bases not matched to a gene. Germline CDR1 KGHSH, CDR2 LQKENI. The CDR3 length is 17 residues. The whole variable domain, remainder taken from reference TRBV18 and TRBJ2-3, is NAGVMQNPRHLVRRRGQEARLRCSPMKGHSHVYWYRQLPEEGLKFMVYLQKENIIDESGMPKERFSAEFPKEGPSILRIQQVVRGDSAAYFCASSRTLAGGSTDTQYFGPGTRLTVL.